This TCR beta chain is from a study of cytomegalovirus exposure and HLA in healthy donors. Germline V gene data show CDR1 as SGHRS and CDR2 as YFSETQ. The CDR3 spans 16 residues. V shed 0 bases and J shed 1 base, with 14 bases lying between them. This clone appeared a single time. Primers for the PCR totalled 60 Vbeta and 13 Jbeta. Produced via immunoSEQ multiplex PCR; TCRdb's table is partial and in-frame only. The sample includes tens of thousands of clones, 65% to 85% of them seen just once. The genes are TRBV5-1 and TRBJ2-7; TRBD1 is a possible D gene (6 bases). Sequences were obtained from PBMCs. The sequence came from a girl aged 2-10 years in good health and CMV-seropositive. As DNA, the CDR3 is TGCGCCAGCAGCTTGGAAGGACAGCGTTTTTCCTACGAGCAGTACTTC. Protein: CASSLEGQRFSYEQYF. Together with reference TRBV5-1 and TRBJ2-7, the CDR3 gives the full variable domain: KAGVTQTPRYLIKTRGQQVTLSCSPISGHRSVSWYQQTPGQGLQFLFEYFSETQRNKGNFPGRFSGRQFSNSRSEMNVSTLELGDSALYLCASSLEGQRFSYEQYFGPGTRLTVT.